This T cell receptor (beta chain) stems from a study of OX40 agonist ivuxolimab in advanced cancers. As for the study in general: Clinicians treated patients with ivuxolimab, an agonistic anti-OX40 (CD134) antibody. Head and neck, renal cell, melanoma or hepatocellular carcinoma were the cancers that dose-escalation patients had. Patients with prior anti-PD-1, anti-PD-L1 or anti-CTLA-4 therapy were eligible; 40% had some.

Autoimmune disease history or systemic immunosuppression led to patients being barred. CDR1 LGHNA and CDR2 YSLEER come from the germline V gene. V lost 0 bases, J lost 6 bases, and 7 bases stayed unmatched. This CDR3 is 16 amino acids long. TCRdb keeps only in-frame clones here, not all; method: immunoSEQ multiplex PCR. There are about 34,000 clones in the sample; about nine tenths occur only once, and 4% to 5% lies in the top ten. Sample: CD4+ or CD8+ T cells sorted from blood, taken in a trial of the OX40 agonist ivuxolimab. The J gene is TRBJ2-3, the V gene TRBV4-3, with 9 nucleotides matching TRBD2. The TCR sequence derives from an adult with an advanced solid tumor such as melanoma, head and neck, liver or kidney cancer. The CDR3 loop reads CASSQERGGAYDTQYF. For the CDR3, the DNA is TGCGCCAGCAGCCAAGAACGCGGGGGGGCATACGATACGCAGTATTTT.